Included here is one TCR beta chain sequence, with context. As yet, its antigen is unknown. HTBI primers from iRepertoire and Arm-PCR of CDR3 regions yielded the TCR beta libraries. TCRdb used MiXCR to reprocess the multiplex PCR reads, holding one entry per CDR3 protein. The data show about 660,000 distinct CDR3 sequences, 30% seen once. The data stem from a study of regulatory T cells in long-lasting Graves disease. General study results and limits: For persistent Graves' patients, TCR diversity was lower than for newly diagnosed ones. Having few samples may have compromised the accuracy.

Documented time point: persistent/refractory GD, antithyroid drugs over 5 years with positive TRAb. There was RNA extracted from PBMCs, and the TCR library was made from it. This TCR derives from a female donor with Graves disease. The input for sequencing was peripheral blood mononuclear cells (PBMCs), taken when the disease was refractory, from a patient treated with antithyroid drugs.

CDR3 in amino acids: CAWTAPGTGYGYTF. The DNA for the CDR3 is TGTGCCTGGACCGCGCCCGGGACAGGATATGGCTACACCTTC. The chain combines TRBV30 with TRBJ1-2, with 8 positions matching TRBD1. Germline values: CDR1 GTSNPN, CDR2 SVGIG (reference sequence). This CDR3 is 14 amino acids long. The trim removed 4 bases at V and 5 bases at J, leaving 9 bases unmatched.